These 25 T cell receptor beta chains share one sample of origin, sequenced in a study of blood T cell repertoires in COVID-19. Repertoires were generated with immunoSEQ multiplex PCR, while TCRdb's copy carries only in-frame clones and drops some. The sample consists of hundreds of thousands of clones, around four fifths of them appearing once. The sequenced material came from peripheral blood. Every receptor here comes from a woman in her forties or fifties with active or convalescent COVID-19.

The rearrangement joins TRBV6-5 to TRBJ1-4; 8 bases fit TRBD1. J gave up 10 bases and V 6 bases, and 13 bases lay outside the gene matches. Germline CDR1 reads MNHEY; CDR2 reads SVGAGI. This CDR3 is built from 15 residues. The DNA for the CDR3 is TGTGCCAGCAGACTCCAGGGGGCCATGTCGGGAAAACTGTTTTTT. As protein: CASRLQGAMSGKLFF.

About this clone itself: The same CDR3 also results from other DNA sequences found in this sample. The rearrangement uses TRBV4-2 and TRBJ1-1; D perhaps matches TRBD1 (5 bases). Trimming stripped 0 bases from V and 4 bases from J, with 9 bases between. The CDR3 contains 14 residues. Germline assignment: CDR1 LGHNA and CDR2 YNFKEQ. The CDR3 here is CASSQDLGGTEAFF. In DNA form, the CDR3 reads TGTGCCAGCAGCCAAGATCTCGGGGGCACTGAAGCTTTCTTT.

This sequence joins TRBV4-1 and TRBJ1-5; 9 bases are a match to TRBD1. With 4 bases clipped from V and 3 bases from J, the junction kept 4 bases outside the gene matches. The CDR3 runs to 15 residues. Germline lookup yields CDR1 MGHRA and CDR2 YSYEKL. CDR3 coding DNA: TGCGCCAGCAGCCTCGGGACAGGGTTCAATCAGCCCCAGCATTTT. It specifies CASSLGTGFNQPQHF.

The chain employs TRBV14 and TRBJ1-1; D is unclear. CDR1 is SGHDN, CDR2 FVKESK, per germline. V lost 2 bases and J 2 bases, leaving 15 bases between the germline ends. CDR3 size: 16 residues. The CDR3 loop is CASSQIGLGHNTEAFF. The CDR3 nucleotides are TGTGCCAGCAGCCAAATTGGGTTGGGCCACAACACTGAAGCTTTCTTT.

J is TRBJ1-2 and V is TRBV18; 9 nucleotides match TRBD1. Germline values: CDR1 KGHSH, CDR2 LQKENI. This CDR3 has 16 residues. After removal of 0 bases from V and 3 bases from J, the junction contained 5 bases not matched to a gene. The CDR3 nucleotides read TGTGCCAGCTCACCACCCGGGACAGGGACTTACTATGGCTACACCTTC. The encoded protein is CASSPPGTGTYYGYTF.

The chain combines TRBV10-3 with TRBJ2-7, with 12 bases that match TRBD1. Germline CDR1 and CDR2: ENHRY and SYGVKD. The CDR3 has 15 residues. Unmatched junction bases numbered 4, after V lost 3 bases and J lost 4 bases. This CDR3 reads CAISDPGQGAYEQYF. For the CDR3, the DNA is TGTGCCATCAGTGACCCGGGACAGGGGGCTTACGAGCAGTACTTC.

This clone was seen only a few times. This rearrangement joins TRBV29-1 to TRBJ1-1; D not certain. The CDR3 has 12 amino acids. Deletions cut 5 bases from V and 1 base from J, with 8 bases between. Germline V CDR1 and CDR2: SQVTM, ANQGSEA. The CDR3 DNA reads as TGCAGCGTTAAGGACTGGAACACTGAAGCTTTCTTT. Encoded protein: CSVKDWNTEAFF. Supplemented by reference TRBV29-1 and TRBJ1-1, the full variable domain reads SAVISQKPSRDICQRGTSLTIQCQVDSQVTMMFWYRQQPGQSLTLIATANQGSEATYESGFVIDKFPISRPNLTFSTLTVSNMSPEDSSIYLCSVKDWNTEAFFGQGTRLTVV.

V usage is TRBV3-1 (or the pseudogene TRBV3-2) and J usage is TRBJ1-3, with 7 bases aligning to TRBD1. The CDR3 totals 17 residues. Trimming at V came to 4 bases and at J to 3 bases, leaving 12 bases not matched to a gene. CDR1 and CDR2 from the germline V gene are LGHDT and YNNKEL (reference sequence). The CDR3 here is CASSPATGPFVGNTIYF. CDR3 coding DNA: TGTGCCAGCAGCCCGGCGACAGGGCCCTTTGTTGGAAACACCATATATTTT.

The CDR3 loop reads CAGPQRRTGGPGANVLTF. DNA for the CDR3: TGTGCCGGGCCCCAGAGGAGGACAGGGGGCCCTGGGGCCAACGTCCTGACTTTC. The chain uses TRBV11-3 and TRBJ2-6; TRBD1 aligns across 11 bases. From germline, CDR1 is SGHNT and CDR2 YENEEA. The trim removed 11 bases at V and 2 bases at J, leaving 14 bases unmatched. The CDR3 runs to 18 residues.

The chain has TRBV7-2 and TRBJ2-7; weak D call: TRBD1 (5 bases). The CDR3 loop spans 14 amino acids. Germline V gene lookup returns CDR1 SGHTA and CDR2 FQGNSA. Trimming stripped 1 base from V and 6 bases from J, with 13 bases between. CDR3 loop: CASSLEGPSPEQYF. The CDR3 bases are TGTGCCAGCAGCTTAGAGGGGCCCTCCCCCGAGCAGTACTTC.

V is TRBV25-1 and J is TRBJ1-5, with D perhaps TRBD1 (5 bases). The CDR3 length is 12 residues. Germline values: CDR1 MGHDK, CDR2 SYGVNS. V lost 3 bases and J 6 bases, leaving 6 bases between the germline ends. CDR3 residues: CASSDGAQPQHF. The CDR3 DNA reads TGTGCCAGCAGTGATGGGGCTCAGCCCCAGCATTTT.

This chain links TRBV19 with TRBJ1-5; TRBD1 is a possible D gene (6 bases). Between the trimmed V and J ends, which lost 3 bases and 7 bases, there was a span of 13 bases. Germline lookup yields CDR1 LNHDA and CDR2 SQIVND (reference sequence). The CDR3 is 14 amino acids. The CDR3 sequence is CASSMLGAGQPQHF. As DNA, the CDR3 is TGTGCCAGTAGTATGCTGGGGGCAGGACAGCCCCAGCATTTT.

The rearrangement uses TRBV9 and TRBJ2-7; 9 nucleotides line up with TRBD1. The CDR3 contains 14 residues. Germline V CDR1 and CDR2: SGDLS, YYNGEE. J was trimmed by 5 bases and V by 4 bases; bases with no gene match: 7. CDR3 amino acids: CASSWGTGWDEQYF. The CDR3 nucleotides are TGTGCCAGCAGCTGGGGGACAGGGTGGGACGAGCAGTACTTC.

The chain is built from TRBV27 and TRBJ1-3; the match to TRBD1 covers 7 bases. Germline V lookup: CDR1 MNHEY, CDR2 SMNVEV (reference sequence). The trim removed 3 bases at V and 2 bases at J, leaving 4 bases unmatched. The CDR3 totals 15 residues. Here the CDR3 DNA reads TGTGCCAGCAGTTTGACAGGGTTCCCTGGAAACACCATATATTTT. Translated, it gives CASSLTGFPGNTIYF.

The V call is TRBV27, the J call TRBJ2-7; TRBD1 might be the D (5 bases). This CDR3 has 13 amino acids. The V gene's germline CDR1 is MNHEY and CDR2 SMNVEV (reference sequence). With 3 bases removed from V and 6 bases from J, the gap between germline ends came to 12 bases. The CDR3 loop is CASSFQGLSEQYF. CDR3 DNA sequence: TGTGCCAGCAGTTTTCAGGGTTTGAGCGAGCAGTACTTC.

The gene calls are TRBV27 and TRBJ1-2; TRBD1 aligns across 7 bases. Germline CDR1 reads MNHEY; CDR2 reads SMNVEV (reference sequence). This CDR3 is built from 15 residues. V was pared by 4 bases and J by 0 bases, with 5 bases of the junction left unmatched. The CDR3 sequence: CASSSGDRANYGYTF. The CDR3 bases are TGTGCCAGCAGTTCGGGGGACAGAGCTAACTATGGCTACACCTTC.

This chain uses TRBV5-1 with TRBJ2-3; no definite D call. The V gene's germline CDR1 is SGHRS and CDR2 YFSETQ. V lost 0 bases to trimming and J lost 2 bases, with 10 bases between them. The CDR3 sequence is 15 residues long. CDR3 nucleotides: TGCGCCAGCAGCTTGGAAGCCGCGCTCACAGATACGCAGTATTTT. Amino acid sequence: CASSLEAALTDTQYF. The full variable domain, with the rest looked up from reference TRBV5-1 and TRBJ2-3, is KAGVTQTPRYLIKTRGQQVTLSCSPISGHRSVSWYQQTPGQGLQFLFEYFSETQRNKGNFPGRFSGRQFSNSRSEMNVSTLELGDSALYLCASSLEAALTDTQYFGPGTRLTVL.

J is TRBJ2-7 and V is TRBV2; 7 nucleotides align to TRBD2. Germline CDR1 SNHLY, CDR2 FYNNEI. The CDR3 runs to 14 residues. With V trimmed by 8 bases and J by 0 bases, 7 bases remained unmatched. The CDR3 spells CASGRLAVSYEQYF. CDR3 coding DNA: TGTGCCAGCGGGCGCCTAGCGGTCTCCTACGAGCAGTACTTC.

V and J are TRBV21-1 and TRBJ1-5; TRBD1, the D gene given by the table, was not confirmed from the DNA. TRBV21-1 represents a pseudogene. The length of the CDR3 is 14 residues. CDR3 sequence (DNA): TGTGCCAGTCTCACAGGGGAAAGGAATCAGCCCCAGCATTTT. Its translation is CASLTGERNQPQHF.

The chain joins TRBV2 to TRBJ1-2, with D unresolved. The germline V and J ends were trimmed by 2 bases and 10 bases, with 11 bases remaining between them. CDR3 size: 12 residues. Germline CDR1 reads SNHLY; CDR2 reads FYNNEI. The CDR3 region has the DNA TGTGCCAGCAGTGAAAACTCTATGGTCTACACCTTC. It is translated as CASSENSMVYTF.

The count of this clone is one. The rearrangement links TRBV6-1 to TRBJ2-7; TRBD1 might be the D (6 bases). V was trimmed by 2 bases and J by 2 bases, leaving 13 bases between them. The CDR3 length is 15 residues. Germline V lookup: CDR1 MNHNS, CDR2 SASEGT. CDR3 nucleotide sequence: TGTGCCAGCAGTGAATTAACAGGGAATCCCTACGAGCAGTACTTC. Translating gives CASSELTGNPYEQYF.

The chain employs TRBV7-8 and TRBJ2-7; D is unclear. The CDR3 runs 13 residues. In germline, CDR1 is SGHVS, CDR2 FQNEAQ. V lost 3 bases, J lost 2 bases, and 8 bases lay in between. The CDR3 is CASSFGETYEQYF. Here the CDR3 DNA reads TGTGCCAGCAGCTTCGGAGAAACCTACGAGCAGTACTTC.

The CDR3 nucleotides read TGTGCCAGCAGTCTACAGGGGGGGTCTGAAAAACTGTTTTTT. Amino acid sequence: CASSLQGGSEKLFF. This sequence joins TRBV2 and TRBJ1-4, with TRBD1 matching over 8 bases. CDR1 and CDR2 from the germline V gene are SNHLY and FYNNEI. The CDR3 sequence is 14 residues long. J lost 7 bases, V lost 5 bases, and 6 bases had no gene match.

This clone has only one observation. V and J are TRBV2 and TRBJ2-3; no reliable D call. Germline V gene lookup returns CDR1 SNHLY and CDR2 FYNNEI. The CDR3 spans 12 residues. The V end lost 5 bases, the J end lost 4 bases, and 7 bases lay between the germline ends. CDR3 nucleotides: TGTGCCAGCAGTCTAACAGCAGATACGCAGTATTTT. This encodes CASSLTADTQYF.

The CDR3: CASTPGTGMTEAFF. For the CDR3, the DNA is TGCGCCAGCACGCCCGGGACAGGGATGACTGAAGCTTTCTTT. V usage is TRBV5-1 and J usage is TRBJ1-1; 9 bases map to TRBD1. The J segment lost 5 bases and the V segment lost 6 bases, leaving 8 bases of the junction unmatched. The CDR3 spans 14 residues. Looked up from germline, CDR1 is SGHRS and CDR2 is YFSETQ.